These 5 T cell receptor beta chains were all obtained from the same sample, sequenced in a study of response to subunit inactivated influenza vaccine. TCRdb reprocessed the RT-PCR reads with MiXCR, giving one entry per CDR3 protein. Of approximately 700,000 distinct CDR3 sequences listed, 14% are singletons. Specimen: PBMCs from blood, collected roughly 15 days before vaccination. The receptor source for this set is a man aged 50-60 years who received an inactivated influenza vaccine.

This clonotype was counted between two and nine times. The gene calls are TRBV27 and TRBJ2-1; D unresolved. This CDR3 region has 16 residues. CDR1 and CDR2 from the germline V gene are MNHEY and SMNVEV (reference sequence). Trimming left V 6 bases short and J 0 bases short, with 15 bases between. In DNA form, the CDR3 reads TGTGCCAGCAGCAACCTACTTTACAGCTCCTACAATGAGCAGTTCTTC. This sequence encodes CASSNLLYSSYNEQFF.

This clonotype was seen a few times. This rearrangement joins TRBV20-1 to TRBJ2-5; 11 bases line up with TRBD2. This CDR3 is built from 17 residues. V dropped 0 bases and J dropped 2; count of bases not matched to a gene: 8. Germline V gene lookup returns CDR1 DFQATT and CDR2 SNEGSKA (reference sequence). CDR3 DNA sequence: TGCAGTGCTAGAGATTCCTTAGCGGGGGGGAATCAAGAGACCCAGTACTTC. It translates to CSARDSLAGGNQETQYF.

This chain joins TRBV29-1 and TRBJ2-5; D unresolved. This CDR3 has 12 amino acids. The V end was cut by 3 bases, the J end by 1 base, with 6 bases between. Germline values: CDR1 SQVTM, CDR2 ANQGSEA. CDR3 bases: TGCAGCGTTGATTACCCCCAAGAGACCCAGTACTTC. This translates into CSVDYPQETQYF. The complete variable domain, with remaining parts taken from reference TRBV29-1 and TRBJ2-5, reads SAVISQKPSRDICQRGTSLTIQCQVDSQVTMMFWYRQQPGQSLTLIATANQGSEATYESGFVIDKFPISRPNLTFSTLTVSNMSPEDSSIYLCSVDYPQETQYFGPGTRLLVL.

The chain uses TRBV11-2 and TRBJ2-3; the D gene is possibly TRBD1 (5 bases). Trimming stripped 5 bases from V and 7 bases from J, with 10 bases between. This CDR3 spans 12 amino acids. The V gene's germline CDR1 is SGHAT and CDR2 FQNNGV. The CDR3 protein is CASSRDSYTQYF. The CDR3 DNA reads as TGTGCCAGCAGCCGCGACAGTTATACGCAGTATTTT.

This clonotype came up a few times. This rearrangement joins TRBV15 to TRBJ2-7, with 10 bases aligning to TRBD1. CDR3 length: 16 residues. The germline V gene has CDR1 LNHNV and CDR2 YYDKDF (reference sequence). V was clipped by 5 bases and J by 9 bases; unmatched bases: 16. The CDR3 loop reads CATSGSTGTGDWGQYF. The CDR3 region has the DNA TGTGCCACCAGCGGCTCAACGGGGACAGGGGATTGGGGGCAGTACTTC.